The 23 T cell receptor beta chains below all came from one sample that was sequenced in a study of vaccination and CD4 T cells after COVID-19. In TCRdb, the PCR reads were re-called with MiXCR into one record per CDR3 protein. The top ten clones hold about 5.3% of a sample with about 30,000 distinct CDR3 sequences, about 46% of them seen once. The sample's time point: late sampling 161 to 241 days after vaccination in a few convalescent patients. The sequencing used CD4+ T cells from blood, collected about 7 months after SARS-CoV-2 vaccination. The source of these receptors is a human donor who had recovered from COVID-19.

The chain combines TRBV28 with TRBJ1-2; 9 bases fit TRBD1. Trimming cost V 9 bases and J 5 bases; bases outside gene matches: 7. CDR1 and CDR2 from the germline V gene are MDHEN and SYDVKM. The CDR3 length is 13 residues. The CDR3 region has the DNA TGTGCCAGTGGACAGGGGAGTTGGTATGGCTACACCTTC. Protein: CASGQGSWYGYTF.

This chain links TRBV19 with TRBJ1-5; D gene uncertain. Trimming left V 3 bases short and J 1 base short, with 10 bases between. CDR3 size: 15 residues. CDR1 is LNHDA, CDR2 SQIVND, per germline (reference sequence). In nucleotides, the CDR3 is TGTGCCAGTAGTATGGAGACGGTAAGCAATCAGCCCCAGCATTTT. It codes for CASSMETVSNQPQHF. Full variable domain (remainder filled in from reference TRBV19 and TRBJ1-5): DGGITQSPKYLFRKEGQNVTLSCEQNLNHDAMYWYRQDPGQGLRLIYYSQIVNDFQKGDIAEGYSVSREKKESFPLTVTSAQKNPTAFYLCASSMETVSNQPQHFGDGTRLSIL.

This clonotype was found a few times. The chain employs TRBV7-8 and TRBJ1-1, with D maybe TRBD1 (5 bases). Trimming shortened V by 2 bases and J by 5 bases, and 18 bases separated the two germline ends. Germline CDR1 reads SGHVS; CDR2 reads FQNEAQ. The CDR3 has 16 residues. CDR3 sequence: CASSLLPLGGVTEAFF. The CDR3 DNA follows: TGTGCCAGCAGCTTACTGCCTCTGGGGGGTGTAACTGAAGCTTTCTTT. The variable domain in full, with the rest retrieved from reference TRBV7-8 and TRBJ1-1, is GAGVSQSPRYKVAKRGQDVALRCDPISGHVSLFWYQQALGQGPEFLTYFQNEAQLDKSGLPSDRFFAERPEGSVSTLKIQRTQQEDSAVYLCASSLLPLGGVTEAFFGQGTRLTVV.

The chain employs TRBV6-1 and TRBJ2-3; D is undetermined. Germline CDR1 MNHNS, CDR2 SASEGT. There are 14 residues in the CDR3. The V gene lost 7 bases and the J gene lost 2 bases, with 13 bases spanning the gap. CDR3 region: CASKNPEATDTQYF. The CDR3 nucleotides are TGTGCCAGCAAAAACCCAGAAGCCACAGATACGCAGTATTTT.

CDR3 in DNA: TGCAGTGCTAGAGATCCTCGGACTAGCGGGAGCTACGAGCAGTACTTC. Encoded protein: CSARDPRTSGSYEQYF. This chain connects TRBV20-1 to TRBJ2-7; TRBD2 matches at 13 bases. Germline CDR1 and CDR2: DFQATT and SNEGSKA (reference sequence). The CDR3 runs 16 residues. With 0 bases clipped from V and 3 bases from J, the junction kept 5 bases outside the gene matches.

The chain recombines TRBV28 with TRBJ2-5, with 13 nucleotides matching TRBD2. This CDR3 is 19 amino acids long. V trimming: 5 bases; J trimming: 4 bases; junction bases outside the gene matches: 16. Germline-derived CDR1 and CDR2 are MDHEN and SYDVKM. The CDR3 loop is CASSDLRTSGSRLGETQYF. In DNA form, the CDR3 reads TGTGCCAGCAGTGACCTCCGGACTAGCGGGAGTAGGTTAGGAGAGACCCAGTACTTC.

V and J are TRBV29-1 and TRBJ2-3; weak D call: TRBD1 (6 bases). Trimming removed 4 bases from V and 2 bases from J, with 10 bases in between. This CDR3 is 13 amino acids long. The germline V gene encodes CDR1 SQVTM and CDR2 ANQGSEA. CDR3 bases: TGCAGCGTTGGGGGACACCTCACAGATACGCAGTATTTT. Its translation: CSVGGHLTDTQYF.

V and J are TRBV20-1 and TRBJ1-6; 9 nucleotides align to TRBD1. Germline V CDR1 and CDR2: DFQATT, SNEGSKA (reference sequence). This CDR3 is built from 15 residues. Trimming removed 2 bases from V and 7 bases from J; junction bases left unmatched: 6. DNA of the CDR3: TGCAGTGCTAGAACCACCGGGACAGGGAATTCACCCCTCCACTTT. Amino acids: CSARTTGTGNSPLHF.

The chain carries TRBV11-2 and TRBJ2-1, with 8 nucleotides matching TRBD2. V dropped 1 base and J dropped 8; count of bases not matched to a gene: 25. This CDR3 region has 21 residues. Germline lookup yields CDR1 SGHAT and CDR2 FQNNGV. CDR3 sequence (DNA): TGTGCCAGCAGCTTAGTTAGTCCCGGGACTAGATCTAATCCGTCCCACGATGAGCAGTTCTTC. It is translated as CASSLVSPGTRSNPSHDEQFF.

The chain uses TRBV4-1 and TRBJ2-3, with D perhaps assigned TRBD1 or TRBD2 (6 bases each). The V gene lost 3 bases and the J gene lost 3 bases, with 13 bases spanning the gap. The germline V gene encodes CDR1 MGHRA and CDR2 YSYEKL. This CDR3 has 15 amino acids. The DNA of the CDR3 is TGCGCCAGCAGCCAGGGGGGCCAGAAAACAGATACGCAGTATTTT. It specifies CASSQGGQKTDTQYF.

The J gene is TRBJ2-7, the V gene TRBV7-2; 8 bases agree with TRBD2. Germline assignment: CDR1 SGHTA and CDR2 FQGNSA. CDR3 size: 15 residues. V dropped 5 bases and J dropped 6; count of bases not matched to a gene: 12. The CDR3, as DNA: TGTGCCAGCAGCCCCATCCCGACTAGCGTCGCCGAGCAGTACTTC. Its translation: CASSPIPTSVAEQYF.

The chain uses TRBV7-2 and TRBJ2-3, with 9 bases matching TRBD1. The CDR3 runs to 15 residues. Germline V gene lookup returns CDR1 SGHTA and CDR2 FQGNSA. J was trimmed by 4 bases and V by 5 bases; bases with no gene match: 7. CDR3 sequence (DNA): TGTGCCAGCAGCGGCCGGGACAGGGTGCCAGATACGCAGTATTTT. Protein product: CASSGRDRVPDTQYF.

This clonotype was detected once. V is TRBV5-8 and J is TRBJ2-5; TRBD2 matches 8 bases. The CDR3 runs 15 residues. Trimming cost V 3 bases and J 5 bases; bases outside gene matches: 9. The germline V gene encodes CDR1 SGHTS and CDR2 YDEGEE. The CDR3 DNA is TGTGCCAGCAGCTCCGGGGGGGGCGGTAAGGAGACCCAGTACTTC. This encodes CASSSGGGGKETQYF.

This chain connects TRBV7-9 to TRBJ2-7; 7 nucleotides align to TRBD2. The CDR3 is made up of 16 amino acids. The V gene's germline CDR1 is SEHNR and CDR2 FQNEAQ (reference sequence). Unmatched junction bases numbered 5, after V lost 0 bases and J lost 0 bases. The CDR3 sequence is CASSLAGLAASYEQYF. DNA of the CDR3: TGTGCCAGCAGCTTAGCAGGTCTAGCGGCCTCCTACGAGCAGTACTTC.

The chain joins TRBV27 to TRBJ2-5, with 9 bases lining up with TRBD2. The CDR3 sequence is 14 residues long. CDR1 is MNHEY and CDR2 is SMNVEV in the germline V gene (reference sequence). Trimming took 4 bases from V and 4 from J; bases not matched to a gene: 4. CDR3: CASSSIAGAETQYF. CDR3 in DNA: TGTGCCAGCAGTTCTATAGCGGGAGCAGAGACCCAGTACTTC.

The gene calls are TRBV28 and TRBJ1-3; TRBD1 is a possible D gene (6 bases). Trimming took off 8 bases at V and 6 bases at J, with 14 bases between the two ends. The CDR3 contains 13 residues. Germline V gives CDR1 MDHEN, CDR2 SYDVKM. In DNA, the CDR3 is TGTGCCAGCCTTCGACTGGGGGCAAACACCATATATTTT. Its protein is CASLRLGANTIYF.

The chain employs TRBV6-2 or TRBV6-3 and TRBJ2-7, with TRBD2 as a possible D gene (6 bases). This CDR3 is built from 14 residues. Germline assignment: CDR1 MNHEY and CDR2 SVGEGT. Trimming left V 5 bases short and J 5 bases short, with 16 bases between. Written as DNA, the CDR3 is TGTGCCAGCAGTCCCCGGGACTTCTCGGACGAGCAGTACTTC. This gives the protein CASSPRDFSDEQYF.

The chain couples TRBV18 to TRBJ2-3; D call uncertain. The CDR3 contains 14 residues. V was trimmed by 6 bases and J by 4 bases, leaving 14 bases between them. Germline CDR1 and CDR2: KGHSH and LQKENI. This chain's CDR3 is CASSPAGTADTQYF. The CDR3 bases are TGTGCCAGCTCTCCCGCCGGTACAGCAGATACGCAGTATTTT.

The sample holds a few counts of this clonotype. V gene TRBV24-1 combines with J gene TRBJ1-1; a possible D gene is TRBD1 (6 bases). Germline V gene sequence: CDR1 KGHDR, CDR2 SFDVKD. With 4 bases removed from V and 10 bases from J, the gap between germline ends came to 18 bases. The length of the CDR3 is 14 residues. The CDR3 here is CATSDSMGARGAFF. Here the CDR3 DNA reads TGTGCCACCAGTGACTCAATGGGGGCCAGGGGAGCTTTCTTT.

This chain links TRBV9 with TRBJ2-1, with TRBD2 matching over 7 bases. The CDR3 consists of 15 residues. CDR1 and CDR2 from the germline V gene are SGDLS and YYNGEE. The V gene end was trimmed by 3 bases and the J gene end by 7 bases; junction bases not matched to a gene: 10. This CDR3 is CASSAGGGGPNEQFF. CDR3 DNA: TGTGCCAGCAGCGCTGGCGGGGGAGGGCCGAATGAGCAGTTCTTC.

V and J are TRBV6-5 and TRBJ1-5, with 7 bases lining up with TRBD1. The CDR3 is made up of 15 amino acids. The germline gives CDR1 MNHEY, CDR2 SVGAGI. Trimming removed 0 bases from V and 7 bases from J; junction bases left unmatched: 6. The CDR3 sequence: CASSYSMTGRQPQHF. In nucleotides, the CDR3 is TGTGCCAGCAGTTACTCGATGACAGGGAGACAGCCCCAGCATTTT.

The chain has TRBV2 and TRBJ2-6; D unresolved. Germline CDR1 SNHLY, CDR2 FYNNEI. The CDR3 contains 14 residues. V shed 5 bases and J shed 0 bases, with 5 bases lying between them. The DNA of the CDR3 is TGTGCCAGCAGTCAGAGCTCTGGGGCCAACGTCCTGACTTTC. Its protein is CASSQSSGANVLTF. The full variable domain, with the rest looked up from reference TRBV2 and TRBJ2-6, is EPEVTQTPSHQVTQMGQEVILRCVPISNHLYFYWYRQILGQKVEFLVSFYNNEISEKSEIFDDQFSVERPDGSNFTLKIRSTKLEDSAMYFCASSQSSGANVLTFGAGSRLTVL.

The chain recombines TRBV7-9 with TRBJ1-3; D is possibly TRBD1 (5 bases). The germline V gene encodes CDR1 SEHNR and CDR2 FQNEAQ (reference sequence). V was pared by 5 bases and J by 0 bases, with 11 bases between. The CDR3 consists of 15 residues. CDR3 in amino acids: CASSPTGSSGNTIYF. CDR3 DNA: TGTGCCAGCAGCCCAACAGGAAGCTCTGGAAACACCATATATTTT.